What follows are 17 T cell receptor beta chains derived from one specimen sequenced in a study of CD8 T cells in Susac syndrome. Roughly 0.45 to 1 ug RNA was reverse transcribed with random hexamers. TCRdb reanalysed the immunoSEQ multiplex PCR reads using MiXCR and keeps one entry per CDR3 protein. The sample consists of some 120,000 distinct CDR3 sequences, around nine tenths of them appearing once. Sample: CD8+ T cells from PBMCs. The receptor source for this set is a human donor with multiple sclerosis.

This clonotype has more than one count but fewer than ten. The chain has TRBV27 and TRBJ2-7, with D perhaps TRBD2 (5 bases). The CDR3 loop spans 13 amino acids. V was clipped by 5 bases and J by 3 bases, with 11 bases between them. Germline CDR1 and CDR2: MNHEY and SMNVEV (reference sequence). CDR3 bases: TGTGCCAGCAGTCCCACGGGATACTACGAGCAGTACTTC. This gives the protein CASSPTGYYEQYF.

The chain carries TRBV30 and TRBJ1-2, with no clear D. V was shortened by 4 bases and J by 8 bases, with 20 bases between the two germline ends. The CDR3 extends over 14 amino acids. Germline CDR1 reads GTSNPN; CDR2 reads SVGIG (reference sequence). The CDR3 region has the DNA TGTGCCTGGATGGAGATCTACCGTGCTGAGGGCTACACCTTC. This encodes CAWMEIYRAEGYTF.

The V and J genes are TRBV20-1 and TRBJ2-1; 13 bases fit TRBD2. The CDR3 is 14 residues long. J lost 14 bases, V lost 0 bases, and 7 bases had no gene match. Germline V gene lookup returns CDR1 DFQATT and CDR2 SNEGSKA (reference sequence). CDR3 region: CSARDTPGLAGEFF. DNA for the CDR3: TGCAGTGCTAGAGATACCCCTGGACTAGCGGGGGAGTTCTTC.

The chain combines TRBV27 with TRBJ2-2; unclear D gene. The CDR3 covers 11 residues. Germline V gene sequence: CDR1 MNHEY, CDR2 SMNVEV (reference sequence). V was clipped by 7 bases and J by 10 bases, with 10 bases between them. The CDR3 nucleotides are TGTGCCAGCATGTCGGGCTTGGAGCTGTTTTTT. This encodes CASMSGLELFF.

The CDR3 loop reads CASSSARNEQFF. The CDR3 nucleotides read TGTGCCAGCAGCTCGGCCCGGAATGAGCAGTTCTTC. The chain uses TRBV11-2 and TRBJ2-1; unclear D gene. CDR1 and CDR2 (germline): SGHAT, FQNNGV. V was cut by 4 bases and J by 7 bases, with 8 bases left in between. CDR3 size: 12 residues.

The CDR3 sequence: CASHRIGNYGYTF. CDR3 nucleotides: TGTGCCAGTCACAGGATAGGCAACTATGGCTACACCTTC. V usage is TRBV19 and J usage is TRBJ1-2, with a weak D call TRBD1 (5 bases). Germline V gives CDR1 LNHDA, CDR2 SQIVND (reference sequence). Trimming removed 8 bases from V and 2 bases from J, with 12 bases in between. The CDR3 extends over 13 amino acids.

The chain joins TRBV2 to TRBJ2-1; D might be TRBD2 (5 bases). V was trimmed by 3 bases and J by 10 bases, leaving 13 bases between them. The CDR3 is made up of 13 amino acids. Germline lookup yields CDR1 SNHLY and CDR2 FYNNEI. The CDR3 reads CASSDAEDLEQFF. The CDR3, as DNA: TGTGCCAGCAGTGACGCTGAGGACTTAGAGCAGTTCTTC.

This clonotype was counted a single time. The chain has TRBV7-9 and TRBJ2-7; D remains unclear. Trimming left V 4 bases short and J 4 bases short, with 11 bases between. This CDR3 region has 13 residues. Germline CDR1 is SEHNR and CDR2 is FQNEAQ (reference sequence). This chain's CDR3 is CASSSATTYEQYF. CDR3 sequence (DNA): TGTGCCAGCAGCTCGGCCACCACTTACGAGCAGTACTTC.

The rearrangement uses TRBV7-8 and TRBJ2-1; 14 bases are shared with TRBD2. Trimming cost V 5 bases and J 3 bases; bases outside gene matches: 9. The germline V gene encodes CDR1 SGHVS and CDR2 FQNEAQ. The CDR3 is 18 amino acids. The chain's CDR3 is CASSPGTSGRPGYNEQFF. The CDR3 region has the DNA TGTGCCAGCAGCCCGGGGACTAGCGGGAGACCAGGCTACAATGAGCAGTTCTTC.

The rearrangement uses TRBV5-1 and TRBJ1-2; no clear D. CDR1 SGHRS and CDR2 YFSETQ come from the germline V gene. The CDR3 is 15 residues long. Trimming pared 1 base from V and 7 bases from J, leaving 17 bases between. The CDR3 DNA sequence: TGCGCCAGCAGCTTGCTGGCAGGATTGGAGCGTGGCTACACCTTC. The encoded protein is CASSLLAGLERGYTF. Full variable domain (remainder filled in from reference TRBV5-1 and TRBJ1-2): KAGVTQTPRYLIKTRGQQVTLSCSPISGHRSVSWYQQTPGQGLQFLFEYFSETQRNKGNFPGRFSGRQFSNSRSEMNVSTLELGDSALYLCASSLLAGLERGYTFGSGTRLTVV.

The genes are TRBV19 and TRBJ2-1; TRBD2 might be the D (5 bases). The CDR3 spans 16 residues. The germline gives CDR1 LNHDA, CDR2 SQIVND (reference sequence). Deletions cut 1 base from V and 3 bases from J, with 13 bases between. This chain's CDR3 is CASSIVSGGVYNEQFF. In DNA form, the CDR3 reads TGTGCCAGTAGTATAGTCAGCGGAGGTGTCTACAATGAGCAGTTCTTC.

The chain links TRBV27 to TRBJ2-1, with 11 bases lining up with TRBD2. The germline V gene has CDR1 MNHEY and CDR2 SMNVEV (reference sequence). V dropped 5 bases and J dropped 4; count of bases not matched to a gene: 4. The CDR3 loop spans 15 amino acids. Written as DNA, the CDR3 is TGTGCCAGCAGTCTGGGACTAGCGGTTTACAATGAGCAGTTCTTC. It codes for CASSLGLAVYNEQFF.

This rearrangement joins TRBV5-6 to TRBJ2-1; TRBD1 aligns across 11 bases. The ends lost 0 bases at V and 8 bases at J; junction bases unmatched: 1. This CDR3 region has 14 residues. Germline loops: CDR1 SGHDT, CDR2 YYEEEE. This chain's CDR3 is CASSLGDRGDEQFF. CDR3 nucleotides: TGTGCCAGCAGCTTGGGGGACAGGGGGGATGAGCAGTTCTTC.

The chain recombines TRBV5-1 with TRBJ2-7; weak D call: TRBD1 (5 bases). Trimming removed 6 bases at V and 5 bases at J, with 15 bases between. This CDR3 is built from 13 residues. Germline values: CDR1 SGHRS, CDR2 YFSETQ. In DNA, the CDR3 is TGCGCCAGCACCGTTCTAGGGGATAACGAGCAGTACTTC. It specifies CASTVLGDNEQYF.

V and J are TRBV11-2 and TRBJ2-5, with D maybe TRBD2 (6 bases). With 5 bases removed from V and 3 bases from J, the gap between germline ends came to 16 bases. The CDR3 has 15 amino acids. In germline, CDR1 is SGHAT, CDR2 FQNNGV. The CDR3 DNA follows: TGTGCCAGCAGCACGCCCGGGGGATATGAAGAGACCCAGTACTTC. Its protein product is CASSTPGGYEETQYF.

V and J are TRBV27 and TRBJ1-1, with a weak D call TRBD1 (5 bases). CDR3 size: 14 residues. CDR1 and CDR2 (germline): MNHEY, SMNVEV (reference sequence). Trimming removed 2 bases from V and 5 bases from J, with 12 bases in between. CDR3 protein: CASSLGGVETEAFF. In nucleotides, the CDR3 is TGTGCCAGCAGTTTAGGAGGGGTAGAGACTGAAGCTTTCTTT.

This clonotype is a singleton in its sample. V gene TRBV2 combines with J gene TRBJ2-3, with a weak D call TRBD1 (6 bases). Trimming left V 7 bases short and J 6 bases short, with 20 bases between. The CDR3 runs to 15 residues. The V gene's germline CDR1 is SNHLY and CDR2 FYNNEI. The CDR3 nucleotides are TGTGCCAGCATGGGACATCCAGGGTCGACGGATACGCAGTATTTT. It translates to CASMGHPGSTDTQYF.